The clone carrying this T cell receptor (beta chain) was counted only a few times. Its specificity is unknown. This entry comes from a study of T cell repertoires in cytomegalovirus infection. On the study more broadly: Public TCR beta signatures marked donors with CMV infection and the matching HLA.

TCRdb processed the reads anew with MiXCR; each CDR3 protein has one entry. The table lists fewer than 1,000,000 distinct CDR3 sequences, roughly 31% of them singletons. Trimming shortened V by 5 bases and J by 3 bases, and 8 bases separated the two germline ends. This CDR3 is 13 amino acids long. Germline CDR1 MNHEY, CDR2 SVGEGT. Study-wide findings and caveats: Public TCR beta family frequency separated CMV-and-HLA carriers, including in an independent cohort. HLA-C-restricted CMV clonotypes gave the most frequent clonotype in two of eight donors.

The specimen comprised cultured CD8+ T cells from PBMCs, sampled from culture after CMV antigen stimulation. This chain links TRBV6-2 or TRBV6-3 with TRBJ2-1; D unresolved. This TCR was sampled from a human donor in good health (CMV status not recorded). Some clones in this sample may be carry-over from other donors' samples. The CDR3 DNA reads as TGTGCCAGCAGTGATATGAGCTACAATGAGCAGTTCTTC. Protein sequence: CASSDMSYNEQFF.